This T cell receptor (beta chain) is drawn from a study of blood T cell dynamics during melanoma immunotherapy. The CDR3 length is 13 residues. Deletions cut 3 bases from V and 1 base from J, with 10 bases between. From germline, CDR1 is SQVTM and CDR2 ANQGSEA. Sample time point: pre-treatment baseline. Produced via immunoSEQ multiplex PCR; TCRdb's table is partial and in-frame only. The data contain more than 10,000 clones, roughly 86% of them singletons. This clone occurred once. The sequence was collected from a human donor with melanoma. This chain joins TRBV29-1 and TRBJ2-7; D ambiguous. This specimen was blood, taken from a patient treated with checkpoint blockade. The CDR3 region is CSVDRGESYEQYF. The CDR3 DNA reads as TGCAGCGTTGACCGTGGGGAATCCTACGAGCAGTACTTC.